This TCR beta chain was profiled in a study of shared clonotypes between healthy human individuals. The study separated CD4+ cells into CD45RA+ naive and CD45RA-negative memory subsets. Researchers divided each subset's genomic DNA evenly across several immunoSEQ plates. Original data processing: Without quality scores, immunoSEQ junctional reads could not be filtered like full-length reads. Using immunoSEQ multiplex PCR, the repertoire was profiled, and TCRdb retains in-frame clones only, with some absent. V and J calls plus clone size are reproduced from that table; the DNA served to infer D and trimming. The sample contains approximately 530,000 clones, approximately 95% of which appear only once. Trimming shortened V by 11 bases and J by 0 bases, and 13 bases separated the two germline ends. Germline CDR1 MDHEN, CDR2 SYDVKM. CDR3 length: 13 residues. This clone was detected once.

The source material was naive CD4+ T cells sorted from blood. Sample subset: CD45RA+ positively selected. The chain is built from TRBV28 and TRBJ2-5; perhaps TRBD2 as D (5 bases). The sequence was collected from a woman aged 30 to 39 in good health. The CDR3 coding sequence is TGTGCCTCTCAGCGGTCGTACCAAGAGACCCAGTACTTC. This translates into CASQRSYQETQYF. Supplemented by reference TRBV28 and TRBJ2-5, the full variable domain reads DVKVTQSSRYLVKRTGEKVFLECVQDMDHENMFWYRQDPGLGLRLIYFSYDVKMKEKGDIPEGYSVSREKKERFSLILESASTNQTSMYLCASQRSYQETQYFGPGTRLLVL.